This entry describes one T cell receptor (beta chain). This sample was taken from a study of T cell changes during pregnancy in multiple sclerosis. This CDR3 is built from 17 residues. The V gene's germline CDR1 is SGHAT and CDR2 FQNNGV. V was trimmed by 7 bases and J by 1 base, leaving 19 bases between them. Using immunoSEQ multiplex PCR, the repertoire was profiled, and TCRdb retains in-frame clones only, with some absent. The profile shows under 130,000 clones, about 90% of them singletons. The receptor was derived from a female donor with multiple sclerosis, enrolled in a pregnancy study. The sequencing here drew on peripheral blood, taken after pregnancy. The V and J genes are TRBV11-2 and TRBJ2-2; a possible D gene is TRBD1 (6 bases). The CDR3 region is CASTQNPGQKNTGELFF. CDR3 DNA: TGTGCCAGCACCCAAAATCCGGGACAAAAGAACACCGGGGAGCTGTTTTTT.